This T cell receptor beta chain was retrieved from a study of blood T cell repertoires in COVID-19. Study at large: Samples of COVID-19 (acute and convalescent) were obtained from the United States, Italy and Spain.

The germline V gene encodes CDR1 MNHEY and CDR2 SVGEGT. V was pared by 2 bases and J by 3 bases, with 6 bases between. The CDR3 has 13 amino acids. Original processing notes: Nucleated cell counts were estimated from reference gene primer amplification. The assay was immunoSEQ multiplex PCR, and TCRdb's table has in-frame clones only and misses some. The V and J calls and clone size were taken over from that table, and D and trimming were inferred from the DNA. The table shows over 350,000 clones, with roughly 85% occurring only once. Across over 20 US areas, participants ranged in age from roughly 18 to 89 years. Each participant's cohort was designated according to participant-reported clinical history.

V usage is TRBV6-2 or TRBV6-3 and J usage is TRBJ2-3, with D uncertain. This clonotype was sampled from a woman aged 18-35 years with acute COVID-19. Sequencing used PBMCs or T cells enriched from blood (not recorded which). The CDR3 nucleotides read TGTGCCAGCAGTTACAGGCGGACAGATACGCAGTATTTT. Residues: CASSYRRTDTQYF.